This TCR beta chain emerged from a study of OX40 agonist ivuxolimab in advanced cancers. CDR3 length: 14 amino acids. Germline-derived CDR1 and CDR2 are MDHEN and SYDVKM. Trimming at V came to 3 bases and at J to 4 bases, leaving 4 bases not matched to a gene. Data came from immunoSEQ multiplex PCR; TCRdb stores just in-frame clones and leaves some out. The sample consists of under 25,000 clones, around 82% of them appearing once. Here the sequenced sample was CD4+ or CD8+ T cells sorted from blood, taken in a trial of the OX40 agonist ivuxolimab. The receptor was isolated from an adult with an advanced solid tumor such as melanoma, head and neck, liver or kidney cancer. The chain carries TRBV28 and TRBJ2-7; 9 bases agree with TRBD2. CDR3 bases: TGTGCCAGCAGTTTTAGCGGGAGTTCGTACGAGCAGTACTTC. This sequence encodes CASSFSGSSYEQYF.